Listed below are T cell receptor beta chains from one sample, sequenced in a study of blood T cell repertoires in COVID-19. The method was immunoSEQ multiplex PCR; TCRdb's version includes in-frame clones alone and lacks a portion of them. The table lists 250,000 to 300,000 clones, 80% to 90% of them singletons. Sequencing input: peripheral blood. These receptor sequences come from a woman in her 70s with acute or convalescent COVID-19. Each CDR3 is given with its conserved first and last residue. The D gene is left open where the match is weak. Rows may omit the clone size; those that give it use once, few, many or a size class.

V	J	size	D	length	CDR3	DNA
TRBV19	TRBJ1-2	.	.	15	CASIPEDSSIYGYTF	TGTGCCAGTATCCCCGAGGACAGCAGCATCTATGGCTACACCTTC
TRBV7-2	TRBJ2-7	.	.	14	CASSLVEALYEQYF	TGTGCCAGCAGCTTAGTGGAGGCGCTCTACGAGCAGTACTTC
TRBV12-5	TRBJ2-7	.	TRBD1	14	CASGTGTGAYEQYF	TGTGCTAGTGGTACCGGGACAGGGGCCTACGAGCAGTACTTC
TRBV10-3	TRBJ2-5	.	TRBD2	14	CAISGGGASETQYF	TGTGCCATCAGTGGCGGGGGGGCCTCGGAGACCCAGTACTTC
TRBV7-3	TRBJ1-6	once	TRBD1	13	CASSSAGGSPLHF	TGTGCCAGCAGCTCGGCAGGGGGCTCACCCCTCCACTTT
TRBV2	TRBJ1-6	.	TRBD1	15	CASTKRGQENSPLHF	TGTGCCAGCACCAAAAGAGGACAGGAAAATTCACCCCTCCACTTT
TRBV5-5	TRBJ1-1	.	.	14	CASSFRPRDTEAFF	TGTGCCAGCAGCTTCCGACCACGGGACACTGAAGCTTTCTTT
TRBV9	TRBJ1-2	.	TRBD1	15	CASSVVDRGHYGYTF	TGTGCCAGCAGCGTAGTGGACAGGGGGCACTATGGCTACACCTTC
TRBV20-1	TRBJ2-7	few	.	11	CSASGGNEQYF	TGCAGTGCTAGCGGGGGAAACGAGCAGTACTTC
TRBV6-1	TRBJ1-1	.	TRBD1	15	CASSDTGTGRYLPLF	TGTGCCAGCAGTGACACCGGGACAGGGCGTTATCTTCCCCTCTTT
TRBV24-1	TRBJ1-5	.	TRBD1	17	CATSDSRTGALDQPQHF	TGTGCCACCAGTGATTCCCGTACAGGGGCACTAGATCAGCCCCAGCATTTT
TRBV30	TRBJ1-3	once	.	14	CAWSLGHGRNTIYF	TGTGCCTGGAGTTTAGGACACGGGCGAAACACCATATATTTT
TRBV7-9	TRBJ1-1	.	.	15	CASSLTPVEGTEAFF	TGTGCCAGCAGCTTAACCCCGGTGGAGGGCACTGAAGCTTTCTTT
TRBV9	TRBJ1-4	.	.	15	CASSLKGVTNEKLFF	TGTGCCAGCAGCCTTAAGGGGGTAACTAATGAAAAACTGTTTTTT
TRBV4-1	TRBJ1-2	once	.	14	CASSWGTTNYGYTF	TGCGCCAGCAGCTGGGGGACAACCAACTATGGCTACACCTTC
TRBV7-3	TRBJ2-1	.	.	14	CASSLSGRVNEQFF	TGTGCCAGCAGCTTAAGCGGCAGGGTCAATGAGCAGTTCTTC